The clone carrying this T cell receptor beta chain came up many times. Trimming removed 6 bases at V and 4 bases at J, with 15 bases between. This CDR3 is 13 amino acids long. Germline CDR1 reads DFQATT; CDR2 reads SNEGSKA (reference sequence). These data originate in a study of human T cells and chemical hapten exposure. TCRdb re-derived calls from the RACE reads in MiXCR, one entry per CDR3 protein. The data contain approximately 370,000 distinct CDR3 sequences, roughly 6% of them singletons. Time point of the sample: pre-sensitization, week 0. Treatment denoted: therapeutic diphenylcyclopropenone sensitization with weekly scalp DPC.

The V and J genes are TRBV20-1 and TRBJ1-1, with a weak D call TRBD1 (6 bases). This clonotype was sampled from a woman younger than 30 with alopecia areata. Some clones in this sample may be carry-over from other donors' samples. This sample comprised whole blood, obtained in connection with sensitization to the hapten diphenylcyclopropenone (DPC). The CDR3 is CSAPRQGTTEAFF. The CDR3 DNA sequence: TGCAGTGCCCCCAGGCAGGGGACCACTGAAGCTTTCTTT.